This TCR beta chain was observed in a study of blood T cell repertoires in COVID-19. The CDR3 covers 14 residues. V lost 7 bases, J lost 5 bases, and 11 bases stayed unmatched. CDR1 SQVTM and CDR2 ANQGSEA come from the germline V gene. Study processing details: Amplifying reference gene primers gave estimates of nucleated cell counts. The protocol was immunoSEQ multiplex PCR, while the TCRdb copy is restricted to in-frame clones and leaves out a portion. V, J and clone size derive from that table, while D and trimming were established from the DNA sequence. The data hold 200,000 or so clones, with around nine tenths observed a single time.

The sample comprised peripheral blood. V usage is TRBV29-1 and J usage is TRBJ2-3; 8 bases are shared with TRBD1. This TCR was sampled from a man in his sixties or seventies with active or convalescent COVID-19. CDR3 nucleotide sequence: TGCAGCGGAAACTCCAGGGGGCCTCAAGATACGCAGTATTTT. As protein: CSGNSRGPQDTQYF.